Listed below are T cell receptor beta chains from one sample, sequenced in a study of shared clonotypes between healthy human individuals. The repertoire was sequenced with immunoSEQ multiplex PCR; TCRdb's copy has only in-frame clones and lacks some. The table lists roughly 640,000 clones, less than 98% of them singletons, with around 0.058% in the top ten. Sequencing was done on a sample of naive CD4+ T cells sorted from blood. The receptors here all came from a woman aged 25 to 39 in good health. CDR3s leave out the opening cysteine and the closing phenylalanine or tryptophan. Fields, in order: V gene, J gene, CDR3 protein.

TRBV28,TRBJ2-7,ASTDPPGGTGKPYEQY
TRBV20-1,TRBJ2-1,SAPRLQF
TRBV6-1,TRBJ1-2,ASRNRDREHGYT
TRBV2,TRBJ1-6,ASKVSTGWNSPLH
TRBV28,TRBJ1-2,ALYKNYGYT
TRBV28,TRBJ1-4,ASSRGTSTENEKLF
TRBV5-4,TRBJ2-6,ASRPRQGYSGANVLT
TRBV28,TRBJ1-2,ASQELDHTYGYT
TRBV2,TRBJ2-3,ASFPALGDRDTDTQY
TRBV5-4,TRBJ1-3,ASSQGQGRNTIY
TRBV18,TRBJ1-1,ASSQGAVTEAF
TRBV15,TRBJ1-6,ATSKFGRQAAPLH
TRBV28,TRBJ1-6,ASSVPGDMNSPLH
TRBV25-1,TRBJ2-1,ASSGPRDKALGDEQF
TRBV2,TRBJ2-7,ASSEAEGGTYEQY
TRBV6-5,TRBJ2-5,ASSYSYGGEETQY
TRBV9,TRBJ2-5,ASSVARGTSGRETQY
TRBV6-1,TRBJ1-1,ASSPQNRNTEAF
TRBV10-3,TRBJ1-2,AISEHVGQGQDGYT
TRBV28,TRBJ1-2,ASSLSGGYT
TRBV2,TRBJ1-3,ASSERSGLHSGNTIY
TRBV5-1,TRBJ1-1,ASSLGVMNTEAF
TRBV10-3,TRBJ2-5,AIRTGLAGGSQETQY
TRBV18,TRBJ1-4,ASSPEGVTNEKLF
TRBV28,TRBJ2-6,ASTISGANVLT
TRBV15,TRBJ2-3,ATRGGQGADTQY
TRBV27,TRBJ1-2,ASSPAGSSNGYT
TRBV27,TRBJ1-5,ASSLDRRSNQPQH
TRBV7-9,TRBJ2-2,ASSLGPQNTGELF
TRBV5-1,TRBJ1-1,ASSFTGGVSQMNTEAF
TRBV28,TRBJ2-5,ASSLYRGRETQY
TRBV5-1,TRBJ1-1,ASSYRVGVGTEAF
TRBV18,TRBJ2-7,ASSLLVLQERTYEQY
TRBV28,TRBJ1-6,ASSLFDRYNSPLH
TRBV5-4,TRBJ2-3,ASSLAYTDTQY
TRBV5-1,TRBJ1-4,ASSGGTPGEKLF
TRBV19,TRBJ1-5,ASSLSLGLSQPQH
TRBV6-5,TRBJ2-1,ASSYGRYNEQF
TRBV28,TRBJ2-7,ASSTRAEQY
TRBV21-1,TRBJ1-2,ASSKVLKGLIGYT
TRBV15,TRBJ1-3,ATSKGQTSGNTIY
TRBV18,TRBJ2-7,ASSSRDSYEQY
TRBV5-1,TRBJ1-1,ASSLSSGVAF
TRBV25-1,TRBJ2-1,ASRPESLRGSYNEQF
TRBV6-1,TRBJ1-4,ASSDREDEKLF
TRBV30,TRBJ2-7,AWSGLAPSSYEQY
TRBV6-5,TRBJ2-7,ASSYQLAAEQY
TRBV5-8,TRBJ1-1,ASRVLGAEAF
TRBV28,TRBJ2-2,ASKYTGNWGTGELF
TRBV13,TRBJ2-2,ASSLLGITGELF
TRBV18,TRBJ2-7,ASSPGFGTYEQY
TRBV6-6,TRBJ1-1,ASSYGGVRTNTEAF